This is a list of T cell receptor beta chains from one sample in a study of cytomegalovirus exposure and HLA in healthy donors. The assay was immunoSEQ multiplex PCR, and TCRdb's table has in-frame clones only and misses some. The table lists about 160,000 clones, around 79% of them singletons, with roughly 6.7% in the top ten. The sample was PBMCs. The source of these receptors is a man aged 50 to 59 in good health and CMV-seropositive. The CDR3 runs from the conserved cysteine through the conserved F or W. The order of the fields is D gene, J gene, clone size, V gene, CDR3 protein, CDR3 DNA. D genes are given only for firm matches. Where a row states a size, it is once, few, many or the class of an expanded clone; other rows omit it.

NA TRBJ2-1 once TRBV11-2 CASSLDYVGGSEQFF TGTGCCAGCAGCTTAGATTATGTAGGAGGTTCTGAGCAGTTCTTC
NA TRBJ2-7 NA TRBV28 CASLPGVLRRGHYEQYF TGTGCCAGCCTACCTGGGGTCTTGAGGAGGGGCCACTACGAGCAGTACTTC
NA TRBJ1-2 few TRBV5-5 CASSRGDSRNYGYTF TGTGCCAGCAGCCGAGGGGACTCCCGGAACTATGGCTACACCTTC
NA TRBJ2-7 NA TRBV6-5 CASSYSRGLDVQYF TGTGCCAGCAGTTACTCCCGCGGCCTTGACGTGCAGTACTTC
TRBD2 TRBJ2-2 NA TRBV11-3 CASSLSGSSGELFF TGTGCCAGCAGCCTTAGCGGGAGCTCCGGGGAGCTGTTTTTT
TRBD1 TRBJ2-7 NA TRBV6-5 CASRPGQVLYEQYF TGTGCCAGCAGGCCGGGACAGGTTTTATACGAGCAGTACTTC
NA TRBJ1-1 NA TRBV30 CAWSVLRGSEAFF TGTGCCTGGAGTGTACTGCGGGGAAGTGAAGCTTTCTTT
NA TRBJ2-5 NA TRBV5-1 CASSLTSGDWETQYF TGCGCCAGCAGCCTCACCTCAGGGGATTGGGAGACCCAGTACTTC
TRBD2 TRBJ2-7 NA TRBV13 CASSFRLAGNYEQYF TGTGCCAGCAGCTTCCGACTAGCGGGGAACTACGAGCAGTACTTC
NA TRBJ2-2 NA TRBV2 CASSEEEAGELFF TGTGCCAGCAGTGAAGAAGAGGCCGGGGAGCTGTTTTTT
TRBD1 TRBJ2-5 NA TRBV4-1 CASSREGQGGETQYF TGCGCCAGCAGCCGAGAAGGACAGGGAGGAGAGACCCAGTACTTC
NA TRBJ2-2 NA TRBV9 CASSVGQTNTGELFF TGTGCCAGCAGCGTAGGGCAGACGAACACCGGGGAGCTGTTTTTT
TRBD2 TRBJ2-3 NA TRBV2 CASRRNRLADRDTQYF TGTGCCAGCAGGAGAAATCGACTAGCGGATCGGGATACGCAGTATTTT
NA TRBJ2-7 NA TRBV5-4 CASSLAGWSTGEQYF TGTGCCAGCAGCTTGGCCGGGTGGTCTACGGGCGAGCAGTACTTC
TRBD2 TRBJ2-5 NA TRBV27 CASSSGRAQETQYF TGTGCCAGCAGCAGCGGGAGGGCCCAAGAGACCCAGTACTTC
NA TRBJ2-7 NA TRBV6-9 CASRLTLLSLYEQYF TGTGCCAGCAGGCTGACTCTACTATCTCTCTACGAGCAGTACTTC
NA TRBJ2-6 NA TRBV9 CASRRRGAGANVLTF TGTGCCAGCAGGAGGAGGGGAGCTGGGGCCAACGTCCTGACTTTC
NA TRBJ1-2 NA TRBV27 CASSGTPQGKNYGYTF TGTGCCAGCAGTGGAACCCCGCAGGGGAAGAACTATGGCTACACCTTC
NA TRBJ1-5 NA TRBV7-8 CASSLGRGRNQPQHF TGTGCCAGCAGCTTAGGGCGGGGGCGGAATCAGCCCCAGCATTTT
NA TRBJ1-4 NA TRBV30 CAQMNSTNEKLFF TGTGCCCAAATGAACTCAACTAATGAAAAACTGTTTTTT
TRBD1 TRBJ2-7 NA TRBV2 CASSVRTGISYEQYF TGTGCCAGCAGTGTCAGGACAGGCATTTCCTACGAGCAGTACTTC
NA TRBJ2-3 NA TRBV12-5 CASGFALTDTQYF TGTGCTAGTGGTTTCGCCCTAACAGATACGCAGTATTTT
TRBD2 TRBJ2-1 NA TRBV5-1 CASSPGGVTYNEQFF TGCGCCAGCAGCCCCGGGGGGGTTACCTACAATGAGCAGTTCTTC
NA TRBJ1-2 NA TRBV6-6 CASSPNRDNYGYTF TGTGCCAGCAGCCCCAACAGGGATAACTATGGCTACACCTTC
NA TRBJ1-2 NA TRBV10-3 CAIGRQSDYGYTF TGTGCCATCGGACGACAGAGCGATTATGGCTACACCTTC
TRBD2 TRBJ2-7 few TRBV7-9 CASIPDSGLAGVVYEQYF TGTGCCAGCATCCCTGACTCTGGACTAGCGGGAGTAGTCTACGAGCAGTACTTC
TRBD1 TRBJ1-6 NA TRBV5-1 CASSLVSGGGSPLHF TGCGCCAGCAGCTTGGTCTCAGGGGGTGGTTCACCCCTCCACTTT
TRBD1 TRBJ1-4 NA TRBV30 CAWRGQINEKLFF TGTGCCTGGAGGGGACAGATAAACGAAAAACTGTTTTTT
TRBD1 TRBJ1-2 NA TRBV28 CASSPGTGDNYGYTF TGTGCCAGCAGCCCTGGGACAGGGGATAACTATGGCTACACCTTC
TRBD1 TRBJ2-7 once TRBV2 CASSEPGTGSYEQYF TGTGCCAGCAGTGAGCCTGGGACAGGGAGCTACGAGCAGTACTTC
NA TRBJ1-2 NA TRBV5-4 CASSRTAPNYGYTF TGTGCCAGCAGCCGGACAGCCCCTAACTATGGCTACACCTTC
NA TRBJ2-7 NA TRBV7-3 CASSFGPSASYEQYF TGTGCCAGCAGCTTCGGTCCTAGCGCTTCCTACGAGCAGTACTTC
NA TRBJ1-1 few TRBV10-1 CASSRDRGDTEAFF TGCGCCAGCAGCCGTGACCGGGGGGACACTGAAGCTTTCTTT
TRBD2 TRBJ2-7 NA TRBV5-1 CASSLALAGGSEQYF TGCGCCAGCAGCTTGGCTCTAGCGGGAGGGTCCGAGCAGTACTTC
TRBD2 TRBJ2-1 NA TRBV5-1 CASSFDPTSGRTYNEQFF TGCGCCAGCAGCTTCGACCCTACCAGCGGGAGGACCTACAATGAGCAGTTCTTC
NA TRBJ2-7 NA TRBV21-1 CASSNQRRVDSPYEQYF TGTGCCAGCAGCAATCAAAGGCGGGTGGACTCGCCCTACGAGCAGTACTTC
TRBD1 TRBJ1-3 NA TRBV5-4 CASSLGTGPGNTIYF TGTGCCAGCAGCTTAGGGACAGGGCCTGGAAACACCATATATTTT
TRBD2 TRBJ2-7 NA TRBV6-5 CASSYRSGTRVHEQYF TGTGCCAGCAGTTATCGCTCCGGGACTAGAGTCCACGAGCAGTACTTC
NA TRBJ1-2 NA TRBV19 CASSTSARDGYTF TGTGCCAGTAGTACCTCGGCCAGGGATGGCTACACCTTC
NA TRBJ1-6 few TRBV9 CASSAHYSPLHF TGTGCCAGCAGTGCTCACTACTCACCCCTCCACTTT
NA TRBJ2-1 few TRBV11-2 CASSPYPAGNEQFF TGTGCCAGCAGCCCCTACCCTGCCGGGAATGAGCAGTTCTTC
NA TRBJ1-6 NA TRBV6-5 CASSYRGSNSPLHF TGTGCCAGCAGTTACAGGGGAAGCAATTCACCCCTCCACTTT
TRBD2 TRBJ2-7 NA TRBV4-1 CASSQEPPEREWSYEQYF TGCGCCAGCAGCCAAGAGCCCCCAGAGCGGGAGTGGTCCTACGAGCAGTACTTC
TRBD1 TRBJ2-4 once TRBV11-3 CASTSHRGSAKNIQYF TGTGCCAGCACCTCCCACAGGGGCTCGGCCAAAAACATTCAGTACTTC